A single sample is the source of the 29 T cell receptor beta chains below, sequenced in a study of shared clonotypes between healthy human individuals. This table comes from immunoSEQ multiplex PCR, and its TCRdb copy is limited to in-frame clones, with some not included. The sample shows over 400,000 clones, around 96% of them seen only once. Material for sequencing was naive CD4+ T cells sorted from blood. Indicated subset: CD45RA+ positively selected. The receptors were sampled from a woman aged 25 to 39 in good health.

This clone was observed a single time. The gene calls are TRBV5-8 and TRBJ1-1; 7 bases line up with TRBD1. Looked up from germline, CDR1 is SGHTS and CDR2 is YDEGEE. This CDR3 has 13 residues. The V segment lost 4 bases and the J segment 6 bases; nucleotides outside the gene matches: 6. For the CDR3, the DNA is TGTGCCAGCAGCCCCGACAGGGCGGCTGAAGCTTTCTTT. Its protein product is CASSPDRAAEAFF.

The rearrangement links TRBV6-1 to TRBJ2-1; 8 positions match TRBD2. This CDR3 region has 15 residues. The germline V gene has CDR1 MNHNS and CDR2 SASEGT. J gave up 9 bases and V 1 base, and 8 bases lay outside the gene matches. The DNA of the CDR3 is TGTGCCAGCAGTGAAGGGACTAGCTGGGTCGGTGAGCAGTTCTTC. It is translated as CASSEGTSWVGEQFF.

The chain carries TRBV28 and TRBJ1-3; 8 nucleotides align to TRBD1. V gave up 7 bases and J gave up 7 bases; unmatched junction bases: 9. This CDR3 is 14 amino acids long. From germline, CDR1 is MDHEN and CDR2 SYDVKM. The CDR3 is CASNIGQGRNTIYF. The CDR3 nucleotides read TGTGCCAGCAATATCGGACAGGGTAGGAACACCATATATTTT.

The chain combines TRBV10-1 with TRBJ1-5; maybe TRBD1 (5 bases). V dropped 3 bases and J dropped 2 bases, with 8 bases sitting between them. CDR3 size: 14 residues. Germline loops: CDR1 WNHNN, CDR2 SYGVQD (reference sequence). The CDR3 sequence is CASSESGGNQPQHF. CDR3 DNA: TGCGCCAGCAGTGAATCGGGGGGCAATCAGCCCCAGCATTTT.

In DNA, the CDR3 is TGTGCCAGCAGTGAACTACAGGGGGGCACTGAAGCTTTCTTT. Residues: CASSELQGGTEAFF. The chain carries TRBV2 and TRBJ1-1; 8 bases are a match to TRBD1. Looked up from germline, CDR1 is SNHLY and CDR2 is FYNNEI. The CDR3 is made up of 14 amino acids. V dropped 2 bases and J dropped 4; count of bases not matched to a gene: 3.

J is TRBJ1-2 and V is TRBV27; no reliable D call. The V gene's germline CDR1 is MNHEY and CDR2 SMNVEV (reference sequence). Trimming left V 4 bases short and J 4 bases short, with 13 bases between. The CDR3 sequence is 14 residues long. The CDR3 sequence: CASSSPSISYGYTF. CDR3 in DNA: TGTGCCAGCAGTTCCCCGAGTATAAGCTATGGCTACACCTTC.

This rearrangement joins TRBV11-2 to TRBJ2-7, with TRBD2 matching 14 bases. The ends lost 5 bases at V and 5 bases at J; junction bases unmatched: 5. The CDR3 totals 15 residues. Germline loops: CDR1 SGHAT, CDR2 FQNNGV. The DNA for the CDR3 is TGTGCCAGCAGCCTGACTAGCGGGAGGGCCGACGAGCAGTACTTC. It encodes CASSLTSGRADEQYF.

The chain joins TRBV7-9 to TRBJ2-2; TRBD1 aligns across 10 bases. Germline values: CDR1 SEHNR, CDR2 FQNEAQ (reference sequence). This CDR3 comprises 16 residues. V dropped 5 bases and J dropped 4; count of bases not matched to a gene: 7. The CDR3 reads CASSPPGQGPTGELFF. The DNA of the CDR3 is TGTGCCAGCAGCCCCCCGGGACAGGGGCCCACCGGGGAGCTGTTTTTT.

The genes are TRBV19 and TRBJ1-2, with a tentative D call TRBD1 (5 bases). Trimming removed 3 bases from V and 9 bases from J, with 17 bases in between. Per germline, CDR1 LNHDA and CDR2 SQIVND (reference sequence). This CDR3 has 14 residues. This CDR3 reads CASSMARTTDSYTF. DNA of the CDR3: TGTGCCAGTAGTATGGCGCGGACAACCGACAGCTACACCTTC.

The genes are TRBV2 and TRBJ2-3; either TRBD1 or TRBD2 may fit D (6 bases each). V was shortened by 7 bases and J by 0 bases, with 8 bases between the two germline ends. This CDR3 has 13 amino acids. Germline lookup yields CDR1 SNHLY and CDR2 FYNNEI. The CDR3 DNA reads TGTGCCAGCATAGGGGGGAGCACAGATACGCAGTATTTT. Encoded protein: CASIGGSTDTQYF.

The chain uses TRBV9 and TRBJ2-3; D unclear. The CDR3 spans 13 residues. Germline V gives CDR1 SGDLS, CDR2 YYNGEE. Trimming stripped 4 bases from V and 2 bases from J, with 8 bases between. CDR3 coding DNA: TGTGCCAGCAGCACCCCTTACACAGATACGCAGTATTTT. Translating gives CASSTPYTDTQYF. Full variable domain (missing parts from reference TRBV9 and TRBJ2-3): DSGVTQTPKHLITATGQRVTLRCSPRSGDLSVYWYQQSLDQGLQFLIQYYNGEERAKGNILERFSAQQFPDLHSELNLSSLELGDSALYFCASSTPYTDTQYFGPGTRLTVL.

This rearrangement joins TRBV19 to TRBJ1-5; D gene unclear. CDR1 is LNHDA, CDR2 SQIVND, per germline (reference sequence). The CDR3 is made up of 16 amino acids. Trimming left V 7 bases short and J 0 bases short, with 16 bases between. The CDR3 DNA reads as TGTGCCAGTACGGCCCGCAGAACATATAGCAATCAGCCCCAGCATTTT. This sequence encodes CASTARRTYSNQPQHF.

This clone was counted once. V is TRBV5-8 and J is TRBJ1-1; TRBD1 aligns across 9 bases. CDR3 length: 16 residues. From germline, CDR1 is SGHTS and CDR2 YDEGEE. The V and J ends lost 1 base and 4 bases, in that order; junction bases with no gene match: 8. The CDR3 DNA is TGTGCCAGCAGCTTGACGGGACAGGGTTCCAGCACTGAAGCTTTCTTT. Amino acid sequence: CASSLTGQGSSTEAFF.

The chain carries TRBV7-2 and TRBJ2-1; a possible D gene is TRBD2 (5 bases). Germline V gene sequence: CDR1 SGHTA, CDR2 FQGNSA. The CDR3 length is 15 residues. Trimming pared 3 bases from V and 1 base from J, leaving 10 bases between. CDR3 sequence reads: CASSFSGMSYNEQFF. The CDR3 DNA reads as TGTGCCAGCAGCTTTTCGGGGATGTCCTACAATGAGCAGTTCTTC.

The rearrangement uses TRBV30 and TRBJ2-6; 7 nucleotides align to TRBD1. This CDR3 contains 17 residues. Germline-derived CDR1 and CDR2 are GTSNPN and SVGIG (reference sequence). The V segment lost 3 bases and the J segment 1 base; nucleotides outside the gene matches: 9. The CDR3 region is CAWRGRGFSSGANVLTF. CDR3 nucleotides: TGTGCCTGGAGAGGCAGGGGGTTTTCTTCTGGGGCCAACGTCCTGACTTTC.

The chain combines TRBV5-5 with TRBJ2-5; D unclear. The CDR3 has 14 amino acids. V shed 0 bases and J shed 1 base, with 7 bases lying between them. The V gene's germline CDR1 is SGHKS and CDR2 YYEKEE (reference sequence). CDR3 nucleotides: TGTGCCAGCAGCTTGGAGGCACCCCAAGAGACCCAGTACTTC. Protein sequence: CASSLEAPQETQYF.

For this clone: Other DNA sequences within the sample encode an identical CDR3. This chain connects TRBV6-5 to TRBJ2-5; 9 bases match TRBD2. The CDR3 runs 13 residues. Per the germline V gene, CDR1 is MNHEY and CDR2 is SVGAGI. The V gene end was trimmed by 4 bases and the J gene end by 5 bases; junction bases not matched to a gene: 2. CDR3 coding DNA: TGTGCCAGCAGTTTAGCGGGAGTGGAGACCCAGTACTTC. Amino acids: CASSLAGVETQYF.

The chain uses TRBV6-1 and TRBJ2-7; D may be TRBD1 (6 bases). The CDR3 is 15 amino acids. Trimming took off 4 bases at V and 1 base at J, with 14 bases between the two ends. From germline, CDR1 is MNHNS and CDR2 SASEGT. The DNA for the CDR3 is TGTGCCAGCAGTGGAATGGACAGACCTTCCTACGAGCAGTACTTC. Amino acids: CASSGMDRPSYEQYF.

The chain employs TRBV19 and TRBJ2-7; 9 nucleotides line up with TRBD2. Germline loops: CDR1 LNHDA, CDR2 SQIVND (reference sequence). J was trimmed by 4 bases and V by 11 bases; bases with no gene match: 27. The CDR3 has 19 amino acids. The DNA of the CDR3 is TGTGCCGCTCCCCTTGGAGGGACGATTGCGGGAGGGCCAATTTACGAGCAGTACTTC. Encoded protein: CAAPLGGTIAGGPIYEQYF.

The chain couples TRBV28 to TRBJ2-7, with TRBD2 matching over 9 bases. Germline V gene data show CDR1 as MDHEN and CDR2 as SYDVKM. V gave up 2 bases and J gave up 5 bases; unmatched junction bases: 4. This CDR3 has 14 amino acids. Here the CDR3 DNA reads TGTGCCAGCAGTTTAGGGACTAGCTTTAACGAGCAGTACTTC. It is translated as CASSLGTSFNEQYF.

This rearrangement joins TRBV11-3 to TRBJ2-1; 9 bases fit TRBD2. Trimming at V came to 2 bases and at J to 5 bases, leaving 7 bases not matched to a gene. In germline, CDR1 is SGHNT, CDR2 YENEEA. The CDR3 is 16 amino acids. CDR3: CASSLMAGGPNNEQFF. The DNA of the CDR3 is TGTGCCAGCAGCTTAATGGCGGGAGGGCCCAACAATGAGCAGTTCTTC.

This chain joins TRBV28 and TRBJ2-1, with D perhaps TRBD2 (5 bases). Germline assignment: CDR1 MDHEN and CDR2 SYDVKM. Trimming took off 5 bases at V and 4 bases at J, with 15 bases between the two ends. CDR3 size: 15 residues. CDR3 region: CASSVDSASYNEQFF. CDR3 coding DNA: TGTGCCAGCAGTGTGGACTCAGCGTCTTACAATGAGCAGTTCTTC.

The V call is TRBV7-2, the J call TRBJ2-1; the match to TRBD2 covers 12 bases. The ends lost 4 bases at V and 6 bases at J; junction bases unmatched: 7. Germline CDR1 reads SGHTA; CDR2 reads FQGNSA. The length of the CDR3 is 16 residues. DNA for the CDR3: TGTGCCAGCAGCTACACCGGACTAGCGGGGTCCAATGAGCAGTTCTTC. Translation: CASSYTGLAGSNEQFF.

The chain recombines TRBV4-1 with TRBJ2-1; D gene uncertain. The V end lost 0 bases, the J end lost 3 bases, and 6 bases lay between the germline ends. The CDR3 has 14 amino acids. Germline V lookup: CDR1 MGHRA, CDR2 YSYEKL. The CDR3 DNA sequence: TGCGCCAGCAGCCAAGATCTCCTCTACAATGAGCAGTTCTTC. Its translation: CASSQDLLYNEQFF.

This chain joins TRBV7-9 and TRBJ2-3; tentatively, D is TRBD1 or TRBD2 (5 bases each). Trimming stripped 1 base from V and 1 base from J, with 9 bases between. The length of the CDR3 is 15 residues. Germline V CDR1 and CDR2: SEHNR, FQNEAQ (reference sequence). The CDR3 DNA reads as TGTGCCAGCAGCTTAGGGGGGAGTCGCACAGATACGCAGTATTTT. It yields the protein CASSLGGSRTDTQYF.

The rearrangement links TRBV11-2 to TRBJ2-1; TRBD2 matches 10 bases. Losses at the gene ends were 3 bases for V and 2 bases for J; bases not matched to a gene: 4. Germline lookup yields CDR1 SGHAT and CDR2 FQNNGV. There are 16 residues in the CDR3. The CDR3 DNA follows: TGTGCCAGCAGCTTGGGTACTAGCGGGGCCTACAATGAGCAGTTCTTC. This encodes CASSLGTSGAYNEQFF.

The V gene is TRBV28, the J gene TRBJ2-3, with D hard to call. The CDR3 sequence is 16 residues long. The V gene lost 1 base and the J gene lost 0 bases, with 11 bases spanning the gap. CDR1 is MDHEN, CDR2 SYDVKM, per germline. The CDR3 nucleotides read TGTGCCAGCAGTTTATTGTGGGTCCCAAGCACAGATACGCAGTATTTT. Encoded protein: CASSLLWVPSTDTQYF.

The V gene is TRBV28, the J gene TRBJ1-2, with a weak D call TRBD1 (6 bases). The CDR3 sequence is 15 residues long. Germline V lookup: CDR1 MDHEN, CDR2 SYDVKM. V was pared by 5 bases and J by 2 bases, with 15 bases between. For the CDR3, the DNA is TGTGCCAGCAGTCCCGGAGACAGGATCAACTATGGCTACACCTTC. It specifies CASSPGDRINYGYTF.

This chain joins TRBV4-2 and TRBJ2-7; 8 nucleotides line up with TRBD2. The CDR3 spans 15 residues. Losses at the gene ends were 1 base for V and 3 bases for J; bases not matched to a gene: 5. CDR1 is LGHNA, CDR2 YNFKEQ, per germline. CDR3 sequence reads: CASSQVTGTSYEQYF. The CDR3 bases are TGTGCCAGCAGCCAAGTTACCGGGACTAGCTACGAGCAGTACTTC.